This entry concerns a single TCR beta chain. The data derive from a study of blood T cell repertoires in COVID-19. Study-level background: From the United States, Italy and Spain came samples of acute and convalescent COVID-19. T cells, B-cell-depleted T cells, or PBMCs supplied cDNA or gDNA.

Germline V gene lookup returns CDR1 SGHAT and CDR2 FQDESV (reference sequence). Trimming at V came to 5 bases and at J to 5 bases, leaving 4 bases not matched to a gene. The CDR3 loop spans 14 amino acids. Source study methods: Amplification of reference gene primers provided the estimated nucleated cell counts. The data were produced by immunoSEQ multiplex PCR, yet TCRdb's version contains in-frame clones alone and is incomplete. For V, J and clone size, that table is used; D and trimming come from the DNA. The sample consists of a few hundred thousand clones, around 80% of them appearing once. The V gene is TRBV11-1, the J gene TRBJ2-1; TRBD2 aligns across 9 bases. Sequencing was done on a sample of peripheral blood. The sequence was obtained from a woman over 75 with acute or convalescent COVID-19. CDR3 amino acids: CASSAGLANNEQFF. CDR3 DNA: TGTGCCAGCAGCGCGGGACTAGCCAACAATGAGCAGTTCTTC.